This is a list of T cell receptor beta chains from one sample in a study of cytomegalovirus exposure and HLA in healthy donors. Some clones are missing from TCRdb's copy, which holds only in-frame ones; the method was immunoSEQ multiplex PCR. This table holds tens of thousands of clones. Sequenced material: PBMCs. The source is a female donor in good health and CMV-seropositive. CDR3s include the opening cysteine and the closing phenylalanine or tryptophan. Each record gives: V gene, D gene, J gene, CDR3 protein, CDR3 DNA. The D gene is left open where the match is weak.

TRBV18	TRBD2	TRBJ2-3	CASSPPSLAGDKQYF	TGTGCCAGCTCACCGCCCAGTCTAGCGGGGGATAAGCAGTATTTT
TRBV5-8	TRBD2	TRBJ2-5	CASSLEGLVTETQYF	TGTGCCAGCAGCTTGGAGGGACTAGTGACGGAGACCCAGTACTTC
TRBV18	TRBD1	TRBJ2-6	CASSPGQGYSGANVLTF	TGTGCCAGCTCACCCGGACAGGGATACTCTGGGGCCAACGTCCTGACTTTC
TRBV19	-	TRBJ1-2	CASSIDTDLTNYGYTF	TGTGCCAGTAGTATCGATACAGACCTCACTAACTATGGCTACACCTTC
TRBV5-4	TRBD1	TRBJ2-2	CASSLPTGMNTGELFF	TGTGCCAGCAGCCTCCCGACAGGGATGAACACCGGGGAGCTGTTTTTT
TRBV19	-	TRBJ2-2	CASSRSAGTGELFF	TGTGCCAGTAGTAGGAGTGCGGGCACCGGGGAGCTGTTTTTT
TRBV29-1	TRBD1	TRBJ1-5	CSVSTGDQPQHF	TGCAGCGTCTCGACAGGGGATCAGCCCCAGCATTTT
TRBV29-1	TRBD1	TRBJ2-2	CSVEDPGQHNTGELFF	TGCAGCGTTGAAGACCCGGGACAGCATAACACCGGGGAGCTGTTTTTT
TRBV6-5	-	TRBJ1-6	CASSYRTSYNSPLHF	TGTGCCAGCAGTTACCGGACTTCCTATAATTCACCCCTCCACTTT
TRBV4-1	TRBD2	TRBJ2-3	CASTQVGRARDTQYF	TGCGCCAGCACGCAGGTCGGGAGGGCCAGGGATACGCAGTATTTT
TRBV5-6	-	TRBJ1-5	CASSLAGVQQPQHF	TGTGCCAGCAGCTTGGCAGGGGTACAACAGCCCCAGCATTTT
TRBV4-1	-	TRBJ2-5	CASSQDLEGRAQYF	TGCGCCAGCAGCCAAGATCTTGAGGGCCGTGCCCAGTACTTC
TRBV7-9	-	TRBJ2-6	CASSYTVGVGANVLTF	TGTGCCAGCAGCTATACAGTCGGGGTTGGGGCCAACGTCCTGACTTTC
TRBV2	-	TRBJ1-2	CASMGRGGYGYTF	TGTGCCAGCATGGGCAGGGGCGGATATGGCTACACCTTC
TRBV5-1	TRBD2	TRBJ2-5	CASSLTSGGSETQYF	TGCGCCAGCAGCCTCACTAGCGGGGGGTCGGAGACCCAGTACTTC
TRBV19	-	TRBJ2-1	CASSASSVTTRWQFF	TGTGCCAGTAGTGCGTCTAGCGTAACTACCCGTTGGCAGTTCTTC
TRBV15	TRBD2	TRBJ2-2	CATSRDAGGSDTGELFF	TGTGCCACCAGCAGAGATGCCGGGGGGTCCGACACCGGGGAGCTGTTTTTT
TRBV6-5	TRBD1	TRBJ1-2	CASSLIQGAMGGYTF	TGTGCCAGCAGTCTCATACAGGGGGCCATGGGTGGCTACACCTTC
TRBV5-1	TRBD1	TRBJ2-2	CASSPGTAYTGELFF	TGCGCCAGCAGCCCGGGGACAGCCTACACCGGGGAGCTGTTTTTT
TRBV7-2	TRBD1	TRBJ1-2	CASSPTGYGYTF	TGTGCCAGCAGCCCGACAGGGTATGGCTACACCTTC
TRBV9	TRBD2	TRBJ2-5	CASSAAGPRGAQYF	TGTGCCAGCAGCGCAGCGGGGCCGCGGGGGGCCCAGTACTTC
TRBV5-1	-	TRBJ1-5	CASSMDGHSNQPQHF	TGCGCCAGCAGCATGGACGGACATAGCAATCAGCCCCAGCATTTT
TRBV5-1	-	TRBJ1-2	CASSLEAGNYGYTF	TGCGCCAGCAGCTTGGAGGCAGGGAACTATGGCTACACCTTC
TRBV19	TRBD2	TRBJ2-1	CASSWGGSLSYNEQFF	TGTGCCAGTAGTTGGGGGGGGAGCCTCTCCTACAATGAGCAGTTCTTC
TRBV18	-	TRBJ2-5	CASSPDRETQYF	TGTGCCAGCTCACCGGACAGAGAGACCCAGTACTTC
TRBV6-1	-	TRBJ1-5	CASSEAAGVNQPQHF	TGTGCCAGCAGTGAAGCTGCCGGGGTTAATCAGCCCCAGCATTTT
TRBV12-5	TRBD1	TRBJ2-1	CASGRGQGENEQFF	TGTGCTAGTGGTCGCGGACAGGGTGAAAATGAGCAGTTCTTC
TRBV5-1	TRBD2	TRBJ2-3	CASSDATGTIYDTQYF	TGCGCCAGCAGCGACGCAACCGGGACTATTTACGATACGCAGTATTTT
TRBV5-1	-	TRBJ1-4	CASSPELSRVAEKLFF	TGCGCCAGCAGCCCGGAGCTTTCCAGGGTTGCTGAAAAACTGTTTTTT